These T cell receptor beta chains were read from a single sample in a study of T cells in Graves' hyperthyroidism and ophthalmopathy. From the multiplex PCR reads, TCRdb called clonotypes with MiXCR, one entry per CDR3 protein. The data show around 600,000 distinct CDR3 sequences, approximately 42% seen once. Sequencing was done on a sample of peripheral blood or thyroid tissue (not recorded which). These receptors all stem from an adult man with Graves' disease, either hyperthyroidism or ophthalmopathy (not recorded which). The CDR3 runs from the conserved cysteine through the conserved F or W. The D gene is left open where the match is weak. Only part of the rows carry a size: once, few, many, or a class if the clone is expanded.

D: NA
V: TRBV20-1
size: many
J: TRBJ2-7
DNA: TGCAGTGCTTCCGCAGGGGATGGTAACTACGAGCAGTACTTC
CDR3: CSASAGDGNYEQYF

D: NA
V: TRBV29-1
size: NA
J: TRBJ2-2
DNA: TGCAGCGTTGAAGGGGGTGGAAACACCGGGGAGCTGTTTTTT
CDR3: CSVEGGGNTGELFF

D: TRBD1
V: TRBV6-6
size: NA
J: TRBJ1-2
DNA: TGTGCCAGCAGGGACAGGGGACTTGACTATGGCTACACCTTC
CDR3: CASRDRGLDYGYTF

D: NA
V: TRBV6-6
size: NA
J: TRBJ2-7
DNA: TGTGCCAGCAGGATCGGGCTTTTTTACGAGCAGTACTTC
CDR3: CASRIGLFYEQYF

D: TRBD1
V: TRBV20-1
size: once
J: TRBJ1-5
DNA: TGCAGTGCCCCGGGACAGGGGGCTGGGAGCAATCAGCCCCAGCATTTT
CDR3: CSAPGQGAGSNQPQHF

D: NA
V: TRBV15
size: NA
J: TRBJ2-5
DNA: TGTGCCACCAGCAGCGACGGACTACAAGAGACCCAGTACTTC
CDR3: CATSSDGLQETQYF

D: NA
V: TRBV4-1
size: NA
J: TRBJ1-2
DNA: TGCGCCAGCAGCCAAGGAGAACTCAGCATCTATGGCTACACCTTC
CDR3: CASSQGELSIYGYTF

D: NA
V: TRBV7-2
size: few
J: TRBJ2-7
DNA: TGTGCCAGCAGTCTAGGAAGGAAGGGCTACGAGCAGTACTTC
CDR3: CASSLGRKGYEQYF

D: NA
V: TRBV7-8
size: NA
J: TRBJ1-5
DNA: TGTGCCAGCAGCCCCCCGGGGCCCTACGAGCATTTT
CDR3: CASSPPGPYEHF

D: TRBD1
V: TRBV29-1
size: once
J: TRBJ1-1
DNA: TGCAGCGTACAGACAGGGTTTGCTTTCTTT
CDR3: CSVQTGFAFF

D: NA
V: TRBV2
size: NA
J: TRBJ1-2
DNA: TGTGCCAGCAGGTACATACCAAGCGACTATGGCTACACCTTC
CDR3: CASRYIPSDYGYTF

D: NA
V: TRBV7-9
size: NA
J: TRBJ1-6
DNA: TGTGCCAGCAGAGACATCCGGGACACTAATTCACCCCTCCACTTT
CDR3: CASRDIRDTNSPLHF

D: NA
V: TRBV19
size: NA
J: TRBJ2-2
DNA: TGTGCCAGTAGTATCGGACTCACCGGGGAGCTGTTTTTT
CDR3: CASSIGLTGELFF

D: NA
V: TRBV7-9
size: many
J: TRBJ2-5
DNA: TGTGCCAGCAGCTTACGTGGGAGTCAGGAAGAGACCCAGTACTTC
CDR3: CASSLRGSQEETQYF

D: NA
V: TRBV20-1
size: few
J: TRBJ2-2
DNA: TGCAGTGCTAGAGAGGACACCCGGAGGTTCACCGGGGAGCTGTTTTTT
CDR3: CSAREDTRRFTGELFF

D: TRBD2
V: TRBV20-1
size: few
J: TRBJ2-7
DNA: TGCAGTGCTAGTAGAATAGCGGGATCGGGCGAGCAGTACTTC
CDR3: CSASRIAGSGEQYF

D: TRBD1
V: TRBV7-6
size: NA
J: TRBJ1-4
DNA: TGTGCCAGCAGCTCCAGCCCTGGACAGGGGGGTGAAAAACTGTTTTTT
CDR3: CASSSSPGQGGEKLFF

D: NA
V: TRBV9
size: NA
J: TRBJ1-2
DNA: TGTGCCAGCAGCGCGGGACCCAACCATAACTATGGCTACACCTTC
CDR3: CASSAGPNHNYGYTF

D: NA
V: TRBV7-8
size: many
J: TRBJ1-5
DNA: TGTGCCAGCAGCTACGGACAGTCTATACAGCCCCAGCATTTT
CDR3: CASSYGQSIQPQHF

D: NA
V: TRBV29-1
size: NA
J: TRBJ2-7
DNA: TGCAGCGTCCCGGGCCCAGGGACCGAGCAGTACTTC
CDR3: CSVPGPGTEQYF

D: NA
V: TRBV7-6
size: NA
J: TRBJ1-4
DNA: TGTGCCAGCAGTCCAGAGATGAACACTAATGAAAAACTGTTTTTT
CDR3: CASSPEMNTNEKLFF

D: NA
V: TRBV6-5
size: few
J: TRBJ1-1
DNA: TGTGCCAGCAGTTATTTCAGTGAGAACACTGAAGCTTTCTTT
CDR3: CASSYFSENTEAFF

D: NA
V: TRBV29-1
size: many
J: TRBJ2-5
DNA: TGCAGCGTTGAGAGAGAGAACAGAGAGACCCAGTACTTC
CDR3: CSVERENRETQYF

D: NA
V: TRBV9
size: NA
J: TRBJ2-7
DNA: TGTGCCAGCCGCGGGTCTGAACGGGAGCAGTACTTC
CDR3: CASRGSEREQYF

D: TRBD1
V: TRBV20-1
size: NA
J: TRBJ2-7
DNA: TGCAGTGCTCTCACCACAGGGGGCGAGCAGTACTTC
CDR3: CSALTTGGEQYF

D: NA
V: TRBV2
size: NA
J: TRBJ2-5
DNA: TGTGCCAGCAGTGAAACAGGGTGGGAGACCCAGTACTTC
CDR3: CASSETGWETQYF

D: NA
V: TRBV14
size: NA
J: TRBJ1-4
DNA: TGTGCCAGCAGCCCCAGACAACCCCTTCCTAATGAAAAACTGTTTTTT
CDR3: CASSPRQPLPNEKLFF

D: NA
V: TRBV7-9
size: NA
J: TRBJ1-2
DNA: TGTGCCAGCAGCTTAGTCATCGGAAACACCTTC
CDR3: CASSLVIGNTF

D: NA
V: TRBV15
size: NA
J: TRBJ1-3
DNA: TGTGCCACCAGCGGGATGGGCCTAGCTGGAAACACCATATATTTT
CDR3: CATSGMGLAGNTIYF

D: TRBD1
V: TRBV2
size: NA
J: TRBJ1-4
DNA: TGTGCCAGCAGTCAACAGGGGGCGACCAATGAAAAACTGTTTTTT
CDR3: CASSQQGATNEKLFF

D: TRBD1
V: TRBV7-9
size: NA
J: TRBJ1-1
DNA: TGTGCCAGCTCACCCTCGAGGACAGGGGGAAACACTGAAGCTTTCTTT
CDR3: CASSPSRTGGNTEAFF

D: NA
V: TRBV29-1
size: NA
J: TRBJ2-7
DNA: TGCAGCGTTGACCCTGCGGGGTACGAGCAGTACTTC
CDR3: CSVDPAGYEQYF

D: NA
V: TRBV5-6
size: few
J: TRBJ2-5
DNA: TGTGCCAGCAGTTTAGGGGCCGCGTACCAAGAGACCCAGTACTTC
CDR3: CASSLGAAYQETQYF

D: TRBD1
V: TRBV7-2
size: NA
J: TRBJ1-4
DNA: TGTGCCAGCACCTCGACAGGGACTGGTGAAAAACTGTTTTTT
CDR3: CASTSTGTGEKLFF

D: TRBD1
V: TRBV29-1
size: few
J: TRBJ1-2
DNA: TGCAGCCAAGCCGGGACAGGGAATGGCTACACCTTC
CDR3: CSQAGTGNGYTF

D: TRBD1
V: TRBV20-1
size: NA
J: TRBJ2-7
DNA: TGCAGTGCTCCGAAGCGGCAGGGGGCTGACTACGAGCAGTACTTC
CDR3: CSAPKRQGADYEQYF

D: NA
V: TRBV28
size: NA
J: TRBJ2-7
DNA: TGTGCCAGCAGTGTAAAGGCTGCCGGAATCATGTTC
CDR3: CASSVKAAGIMF

D: TRBD2
V: TRBV15
size: NA
J: TRBJ2-7
DNA: TGTGCCACCAGCAGAGGGACTAGCGGGAGTTACGAGCAGTACTTC
CDR3: CATSRGTSGSYEQYF

D: TRBD1
V: TRBV4-1
size: NA
J: TRBJ1-2
DNA: TGCGCCAGCAGCCAAGTAGGACAGGGGGCCAGCTATGGCTACACCTTC
CDR3: CASSQVGQGASYGYTF

D: NA
V: TRBV24-1
size: NA
J: TRBJ2-7
DNA: TGTGCCACCGGTGATTCGAACACCGAGCAGTACTTC
CDR3: CATGDSNTEQYF

D: TRBD1
V: TRBV29-1
size: NA
J: TRBJ1-1
DNA: TGCAGCGTTGAGGGAGGGGACAGGGTTGGCACTGAAGCTTTCTTT
CDR3: CSVEGGDRVGTEAFF